Listed below are T cell receptor beta chains from one sample, sequenced in a study of CD8+ T cells in alopecia areata. Some clones are missing from TCRdb's copy, which holds only in-frame ones; the method was immunoSEQ multiplex PCR. This sample has 130,000 to 150,000 clones, with 51% found just once. Specimen: CD4+ T cells sorted from blood, collected at week 0. Receptors were obtained from a human donor with alopecia areata. CDR3s include the opening cysteine and the closing phenylalanine or tryptophan. A D gene is named only where the DNA matches it firmly. Clone size is not always given. Where it is, it says once, few, many or a class for expanded clones.

CATREQTSSYEQYF,TGCGCCACGAGGGAGCAGACAAGCTCCTACGAGCAGTACTTC,TRBV5-1,NA,TRBJ2-7,NA
CASSEALKGATQYF,TGTGCCAGCAGTGAAGCTCTGAAGGGGGCGACCCAGTACTTC,TRBV2,NA,TRBJ2-5,TRBD1
CAWSPSGETQYF,TGTGCCTGGAGCCCGTCGGGAGAGACCCAGTACTTC,TRBV30,NA,TRBJ2-5,NA
CASTLLGQGYNEQFF,TGTGCCAGCACGCTCCTGGGACAGGGATACAATGAGCAGTTCTTC,TRBV27,NA,TRBJ2-1,TRBD1
CASSLGSYSGANVLTF,TGTGCCAGCAGCTTAGGAAGCTACTCTGGGGCCAACGTCCTGACTTTC,TRBV7-2,few,TRBJ2-6,NA
CAWQTGGVEKLFF,TGTGCCTGGCAGACGGGGGGCGTTGAAAAACTGTTTTTT,TRBV30,few,TRBJ1-4,NA
CASSFTAEQFF,TGTGCCAGCAGCTTCACAGCTGAGCAGTTCTTC,TRBV7-2,NA,TRBJ2-1,NA
CASSQLKFRDRAYEQYF,TGCGCCAGCAGTCAACTCAAGTTCCGGGACAGGGCCTACGAGCAGTACTTC,TRBV23-1,NA,TRBJ2-7,TRBD1
CASSRDIQETQYF,TGCGCCAGCAGCCGGGACATCCAAGAGACCCAGTACTTC,TRBV5-1,NA,TRBJ2-5,NA
CAWSVVRGAGGEKLFF,TGTGCCTGGAGTGTCGTCAGGGGCGCGGGAGGAGAAAAACTGTTTTTT,TRBV30,once,TRBJ1-4,NA
CSVRTGGNQPQHF,TGCAGCGTTCGGACAGGGGGGAATCAGCCCCAGCATTTT,TRBV29-1,few,TRBJ1-5,TRBD1
CASSVGLAGGYNEQFF,TGTGCCAGCAGCGTAGGGTTAGCGGGAGGGTACAATGAGCAGTTCTTC,TRBV9,NA,TRBJ2-1,TRBD2
CASSVVGGNTIYF,TGTGCCAGCAGCGTTGTTGGGGGAAACACCATATATTTT,TRBV9,NA,TRBJ1-3,NA
CAWSVRAKAHGYTF,TGTGCCTGGAGTGTACGGGCAAAGGCCCATGGCTACACCTTC,TRBV30,once,TRBJ1-2,NA
CAWDSNLNTGELFF,TGTGCCTGGGATTCTAACCTGAACACCGGGGAGCTGTTTTTT,TRBV30,NA,TRBJ2-2,NA
CSPRRGSGMKYEQYF,TGCAGCCCCAGGAGGGGTAGCGGGATGAAATACGAGCAGTACTTC,TRBV29-1,NA,TRBJ2-7,TRBD2
CSVSRGYEQFF,TGCAGCGTTTCGAGGGGATATGAGCAGTTCTTC,TRBV29-1,NA,TRBJ2-1,NA
CASTVLKRLADIYDVQYF,TGTGCCAGCACCGTGTTAAAGAGACTAGCGGATATCTACGACGTGCAGTACTTC,TRBV9,NA,TRBJ2-7,TRBD2
CSATDTHPLNQQFF,TGCAGCGCTACTGACACCCACCCCCTCAACCAGCAGTTCTTC,TRBV29-1,few,TRBJ2-1,NA
CASRVQAGSTDTQYF,TGTGCCAGCAGAGTGCAGGCGGGGAGCACAGATACGCAGTATTTT,TRBV28,NA,TRBJ2-3,NA
CASSLAGGLNTEAFF,TGTGCCAGCAGCTTAGCAGGGGGACTGAACACTGAAGCTTTCTTT,TRBV11-2,NA,TRBJ1-1,TRBD1
CAWSGGTIGNQPQHF,TGTGCCTGGAGTGGCGGGACAATTGGCAATCAGCCCCAGCATTTT,TRBV30,NA,TRBJ1-5,NA
CARQGYRGNQPQHF,TGTGCCAGACAGGGATATCGAGGCAATCAGCCCCAGCATTTT,TRBV18,NA,TRBJ1-5,NA
CASSLERTDTQYF,TGTGCCAGCAGCTTGGAGCGGACAGATACGCAGTATTTT,TRBV5-4,NA,TRBJ2-3,NA
CSVVNPADGTEAFF,TGCAGCGTTGTGAATCCCGCAGACGGGACTGAAGCTTTCTTT,TRBV29-1,NA,TRBJ1-1,NA